The clone carrying this T cell receptor (beta chain) was seen at least ten times. The target antigen is unknown. Germline is not matched at one junction end, which may reflect a read error. The sample belongs to a study of T cells in Graves' hyperthyroidism and ophthalmopathy. Points from the study as a whole: Separation of ophthalmopathy from stable hyperthyroidism was achieved by a 13 V-J model. Blood shared most expanded thyroid clonotypes above 0.001.

Regions amplified from RNA transcripts were the TCR beta CDR3 regions. The HTBI primer set drove a first-round RT-PCR of the TCR CDR3. Each CDR3 protein gets one entry after TCRdb re-called the multiplex PCR reads with MiXCR. The table has 730,000 or so distinct CDR3 sequences, 18% seen once; the top ten hold 16%. Patients showing uncontrolled infection, other autoimmune disease, pregnancy or lactation were ineligible. The blood specimen was taken at initial hyperthyroidism diagnosis, before any ophthalmopathy symptoms. This TCR was recovered from a woman in her 50s with Graves' hyperthyroidism that later progressed to Graves' ophthalmopathy. Material: blood.

The CDR3: CASSLLRGNPPLHF. The CDR3 DNA is TGTGCCAGCAGCTTGCTCAGGGGTAATCCACCCCTCCACTTT. J is TRBJ1-6 and V is TRBV5-8, with D tentatively TRBD1 (6 bases). CDR1 is SGHTS, CDR2 YDEGEE, per germline. This CDR3 region has 14 residues.